This T cell receptor beta chain came from a study of blood T cells in healthy people across ages. Looking at the study overall: When template switching was applied, about one barcoded beta molecule was captured per two T cells. The study's findings and limits: Across the age range, TCR beta diversity per million T cells fell in a roughly linear way.

This clonotype was seen a few times. The target antigen is unknown. PCR was performed a second time for 7 to 11 cycles using a sample-barcoded 5' primer and a J-beta primer mix. One entry per CDR3 protein results from TCRdb running MiXCR on the 5' RACE reads. The top ten hold under 25% of the sample, which has some 1.8 million distinct CDR3 sequences, about two fifths seen once. Isolating PBMCs gave at least 6.5 million of these cells per sample. The amount of total RNA extracted per sample was at least 6 micrograms. Sequencing was carried out using blood. The origin of this receptor is a human donor in good health.

CDR3 residues: CSVGGQGAWDTEAFF. The CDR3 nucleotides are TGCAGCGTTGGCGGGCAGGGGGCTTGGGACACTGAAGCTTTCTTT. The rearrangement links TRBV29-1 to TRBJ1-1; 8 bases fit TRBD1. CDR1 is SQVTM and CDR2 is ANQGSEA in the germline V gene. V lost 4 bases, J lost 3 bases, and 10 bases stayed unmatched. The CDR3 has 15 amino acids.